These 24 T cell receptor beta chains were all obtained from the same sample, sequenced in a study of PD-1 blockade in classical Hodgkin lymphoma. Sequencing used immunoSEQ multiplex PCR; TCRdb keeps in-frame clones, though not all of them. The sample lists tens of thousands of clones, roughly nine tenths occurring once. The patients all showed relapse after autologous stem cell transplantation, while their brentuximab vedotin exposure varied. The sample consisted of peripheral blood mononuclear cells (PBMCs), taken at baseline. All receptors come from a human donor with classical Hodgkin lymphoma.

The genes are TRBV6-5 and TRBJ2-1, with D possibly called TRBD1 or TRBD2 (5 bases each). Germline V gives CDR1 MNHEY, CDR2 SVGAGI. This CDR3 is built from 13 residues. Trimming cost V 0 bases and J 10 bases, with 10 bases left between them. DNA for the CDR3: TGTGCCAGCAGTTACTCGAGGGGTCGGGAGCAGTTCTTC. This sequence encodes CASSYSRGREQFF.

The chain recombines TRBV10-3 with TRBJ2-2, with 7 positions matching TRBD2. The CDR3 totals 16 residues. The trim removed 2 bases at V and 4 bases at J, leaving 7 bases unmatched. Germline lookup yields CDR1 ENHRY and CDR2 SYGVKD. The CDR3 region is CAISETGGSSTGELFF. CDR3 coding DNA: TGTGCCATCAGTGAGACGGGGGGTTCGAGCACCGGGGAGCTGTTTTTT.

The gene calls are TRBV2 and TRBJ2-5, with a weak D call TRBD2 (7 bases). The germline CDR1 and CDR2 sequences are SNHLY and FYNNEI. Between the trimmed V and J ends, which lost 4 bases and 6 bases, there was a span of 15 bases. This CDR3 has 14 amino acids. CDR3 coding DNA: TGTGCCAGCAGTGGGGAGGGGACACTCCAGACCCAGTACTTC. Encoded protein: CASSGEGTLQTQYF.

The chain joins TRBV5-5 to TRBJ2-2; D is possibly TRBD1 (5 bases). In germline, CDR1 is SGHKS, CDR2 YYEKEE (reference sequence). The V gene lost 2 bases and the J gene lost 4 bases, with 12 bases spanning the gap. The CDR3 totals 15 residues. DNA of the CDR3: TGTGCCAGCAGCTTCAAGGGGCTGTTCACCGGGGAGCTGTTTTTT. Its translation: CASSFKGLFTGELFF.

This chain joins TRBV6-1 and TRBJ2-3; 10 bases match TRBD2. J gave up 4 bases and V 3 bases, and 13 bases lay outside the gene matches. From germline, CDR1 is MNHNS and CDR2 SASEGT. The CDR3 loop spans 18 amino acids. The CDR3 region is CASSDVAGGPIRSDTQYF. DNA of the CDR3: TGTGCCAGCAGTGATGTAGCGGGGGGACCTATTCGCTCAGATACGCAGTATTTT.

The chain carries TRBV7-8 and TRBJ2-3; D unresolved. The CDR3 is 13 residues long. The germline V gene encodes CDR1 SGHVS and CDR2 FQNEAQ. V lost 1 base to trimming and J lost 6 bases, with 8 bases between them. CDR3 DNA sequence: TGTGCCAGCAGCTTAGATCCCTCGGATACGCAGTATTTT. It encodes CASSLDPSDTQYF.

The gene calls are TRBV4-1 and TRBJ2-5; possible D gene TRBD1, 6 bases. This CDR3 spans 17 amino acids. The V gene's germline CDR1 is MGHRA and CDR2 YSYEKL. V was clipped by 2 bases and J by 5 bases, with 21 bases between them. The chain's CDR3 is CASSQWAGADPGETQYF. The CDR3 DNA follows: TGCGCCAGCAGCCAATGGGCAGGGGCGGACCCGGGGGAGACCCAGTACTTC.

This chain joins TRBV4-1 and TRBJ2-5; 12 bases agree with TRBD2. This CDR3 contains 15 residues. CDR1 MGHRA and CDR2 YSYEKL come from the germline V gene. With 4 bases clipped from V and 4 bases from J, the junction kept 4 bases outside the gene matches. CDR3 nucleotide sequence: TGCGCCAGCAGCCCTAGCGGGGGGGCCTTAGAGACCCAGTACTTC. This encodes CASSPSGGALETQYF.

This clone showed up just once. This chain uses TRBV7-6 with TRBJ1-1, with 8 bases aligning to TRBD1. The CDR3 length is 17 residues. V lost 4 bases and J lost 5; bases outside the gene matches: 15. The V gene's germline CDR1 is SGHVS and CDR2 FNYEAQ. This chain's CDR3 is CASSSTGGRHLLTEAFF. The CDR3 DNA reads TGTGCCAGCAGCTCTACAGGGGGAAGGCACCTTTTAACTGAAGCTTTCTTT.

The V and J genes are TRBV14 and TRBJ2-7; the match to TRBD2 covers 7 bases. The ends lost 4 bases at V and 2 bases at J; junction bases unmatched: 2. The germline V gene has CDR1 SGHDN and CDR2 FVKESK. The CDR3 is 13 residues long. The CDR3 DNA sequence: TGTGCCAGCAGCCGCGGGGGTACCTACGAGCAGTACTTC. Translating it yields CASSRGGTYEQYF.

The chain couples TRBV7-6 to TRBJ2-1, with D possibly TRBD2 on 6 matching bases. The CDR3 consists of 14 residues. From germline, CDR1 is SGHVS and CDR2 FNYEAQ. V dropped 5 bases and J dropped 4 bases, with 12 bases sitting between them. The CDR3 region is CASSPGGAYNEQFF. DNA of the CDR3: TGTGCCAGCAGCCCTGGCGGGGCTTACAATGAGCAGTTCTTC.

The chain couples TRBV2 to TRBJ1-1; D is ambiguous. This CDR3 comprises 14 residues. Trimming took 6 bases from V and 5 from J, leaving 16 bases between them. Germline CDR1 SNHLY, CDR2 FYNNEI. The CDR3 DNA follows: TGTGCCAGCAGGCCGGAAGTGCTGGGGACTGAAGCTTTCTTT. Its protein is CASRPEVLGTEAFF.

The chain links TRBV5-5 to TRBJ2-2, with TRBD1 matching over 11 bases. The germline CDR1 and CDR2 sequences are SGHKS and YYEKEE (reference sequence). Trimming took 4 bases from V and 6 from J; bases not matched to a gene: 11. The CDR3 runs 17 residues. The CDR3 bases are TGTGCCAGCAGCGACCTCCCCGGGACAGGGGGGGCCGGGGAGCTGTTTTTT. Protein: CASSDLPGTGGAGELFF.

The CDR3 DNA is TGTGCCAGCAGCTACGGGACAGGGAAAATTCTAGATACGCAGTATTTT. Amino acids: CASSYGTGKILDTQYF. V gene TRBV11-2 combines with J gene TRBJ2-3; 9 bases are a match to TRBD1. The germline V gene has CDR1 SGHAT and CDR2 FQNNGV. V was pared by 4 bases and J by 5 bases, with 10 bases of the junction left unmatched. CDR3 length: 16 amino acids.

This CDR3 is CASSQSQGTGGRGYTF. CDR3 sequence (DNA): TGCGCCAGCAGCCAGAGTCAGGGGACAGGGGGCAGAGGCTACACCTTC. J is TRBJ1-2 and V is TRBV4-1; 12 positions match TRBD1. The CDR3 totals 16 residues. Trimming at V came to 3 bases and at J to 8 bases, leaving 10 bases not matched to a gene. Germline values: CDR1 MGHRA, CDR2 YSYEKL.

The V gene is TRBV13, the J gene TRBJ2-3; D call uncertain. This CDR3 contains 13 residues. Per germline, CDR1 PRHDT and CDR2 FYEKMQ (reference sequence). Trimming removed 1 base at V and 9 bases at J, with 11 bases between. CDR3 DNA: TGTGCCAGCAGCTTAGTCCGGATCACAACGCAGTATTTT. This gives the protein CASSLVRITTQYF. Complete variable domain (other parts from reference TRBV13 and TRBJ2-3): AAGVIQSPRHLIKEKRETATLKCYPIPRHDTVYWYQQGPGQDPQFLISFYEKMQSDKGSIPDRFSAQQFSDYHSELNMSSLELGDSALYFCASSLVRITTQYFGPGTRLTVL.

This sequence joins TRBV18 and TRBJ2-1; D might be TRBD1 (6 bases). Trimming took off 1 base at V and 3 bases at J, with 13 bases between the two ends. Germline CDR1 reads KGHSH; CDR2 reads LQKENI. The CDR3 totals 16 residues. The CDR3 spells CASSPRGTPSYNEQFF. CDR3 nucleotides: TGTGCCAGCTCACCACGTGGGACACCTAGCTACAATGAGCAGTTCTTC.

The gene calls are TRBV14 and TRBJ1-2; TRBD1 might be the D (6 bases). There are 15 residues in the CDR3. Germline CDR1 reads SGHDN; CDR2 reads FVKESK. V lost 4 bases to trimming and J lost 4 bases, with 16 bases between them. This CDR3 reads CASSPPRTAFYGYTF. The DNA of the CDR3 is TGTGCCAGCAGCCCCCCCCGGACAGCTTTCTATGGCTACACCTTC.

The genes are TRBV9 and TRBJ1-1, with TRBD1 as a possible D gene (5 bases). CDR1 and CDR2 (germline): SGDLS, YYNGEE. CDR3 length equals 15 residues. Trimming stripped 3 bases from V and 1 base from J, with 13 bases between. This CDR3 reads CASSALQGENTEAFF. DNA for the CDR3: TGTGCCAGCAGCGCCTTACAAGGGGAGAACACTGAAGCTTTCTTT.

This clone has just a few counts. The chain combines TRBV19 with TRBJ1-4; a possible D gene is TRBD1 (5 bases). V was cut by 4 bases and J by 7 bases, with 19 bases left in between. In germline, CDR1 is LNHDA, CDR2 SQIVND (reference sequence). CDR3 length: 16 residues. The CDR3 bases are TGTGCCAGTAGTACGCCAGGGTCCGGGGATGGTGAAAAACTGTTTTTT. This encodes CASSTPGSGDGEKLFF.

The rearrangement joins TRBV2 to TRBJ1-3; D remains unclear. The germline gives CDR1 SNHLY, CDR2 FYNNEI. There are 15 residues in the CDR3. Deletions cut 3 bases from V and 0 bases from J, with 9 bases between. CDR3 coding DNA: TGTGCCAGCAGTGAGGTCAGCCGCTCTGGAAACACCATATATTTT. Its translation is CASSEVSRSGNTIYF.

The rearrangement links TRBV6-1 to TRBJ2-3, with D uncertain. The CDR3 extends over 18 amino acids. V was cut by 3 bases and J by 4 bases, with 23 bases left in between. Looked up from germline, CDR1 is MNHNS and CDR2 is SASEGT. In DNA, the CDR3 is TGTGCCAGCAGTGAGCCCGAACGTCGCGGAAGGTGGGCAGATACGCAGTATTTT. As protein: CASSEPERRGRWADTQYF.

V gene TRBV25-1 combines with J gene TRBJ2-1, with TRBD1 matching 9 bases. V lost 5 bases to trimming and J lost 9 bases; unmatched junction nucleotides: 11. The CDR3 length is 15 residues. The germline V gene has CDR1 MGHDK and CDR2 SYGVNS. CDR3 DNA: TGTGCCAGCAGTTATACCGGGACAGGGTATGTTGAGCAGTTCTTC. As protein: CASSYTGTGYVEQFF.

This clone was seen a single time. The chain uses TRBV7-8 and TRBJ1-5, with D unresolved. Trimming shortened V by 5 bases and J by 3 bases, and 14 bases separated the two germline ends. In germline, CDR1 is SGHVS, CDR2 FQNEAQ. The CDR3 spans 15 residues. The CDR3 DNA follows: TGTGCCAGCAGCCCAACGAAAGGACCCAATCAGCCCCAGCATTTT. Amino acids: CASSPTKGPNQPQHF.